Listed below are T cell receptor beta chains from one sample, sequenced in a study of blood T cell repertoires in COVID-19. The assay was immunoSEQ multiplex PCR, and TCRdb's table has in-frame clones only and misses some. The sample includes fewer than 350,000 clones, around 85% of them seen just once. Sequencing input: peripheral blood. The receptors here all came from a woman between 45 and 65 years old with active or convalescent COVID-19. CDR3s include the opening cysteine and the closing phenylalanine or tryptophan. Fields, in order: V gene, clone size, D gene, J gene, CDR3 protein, CDR3 DNA. D genes are given only for firm matches. Some rows have no size entry. The others give once, few or many, or a class for an expanded clone.

v_gene: TRBV5-4; abundance: NA; d_gene: TRBD2; j_gene: TRBJ2-7; CDR3aa: CASSLIAGGSYEQYF; CDR3nt: TGTGCCAGCAGCTTGATAGCGGGAGGCTCCTACGAGCAGTACTTC
v_gene: TRBV19; abundance: NA; d_gene: NA; j_gene: TRBJ2-7; CDR3aa: CASSIDRYEQYF; CDR3nt: TGTGCCAGTAGTATAGACAGATACGAGCAGTACTTC
v_gene: TRBV7-2; abundance: NA; d_gene: NA; j_gene: TRBJ2-1; CDR3aa: CASSLAWWGPWGYNEQFF; CDR3nt: TGTGCCAGCAGCTTAGCTTGGTGGGGGCCTTGGGGGTACAATGAGCAGTTCTTC
v_gene: TRBV30; abundance: NA; d_gene: NA; j_gene: TRBJ1-2; CDR3aa: CAWSAWRGRYGYTF; CDR3nt: TGTGCCTGGAGTGCATGGCGGGGACGCTATGGCTACACCTTC
v_gene: TRBV5-4; abundance: NA; d_gene: NA; j_gene: TRBJ2-7; CDR3aa: CASSSGLSQGSYEQYF; CDR3nt: TGTGCCAGCAGCTCCGGACTGTCACAGGGCTCCTACGAGCAGTACTTC
v_gene: TRBV3-1/TRBV3-2; abundance: many; d_gene: TRBD1; j_gene: TRBJ1-5; CDR3aa: CASSQAGTGVGNQPQHF; CDR3nt: TGTGCCAGCAGCCAAGCCGGGACAGGGGTAGGGAATCAGCCCCAGCATTTT
v_gene: TRBV10-3; abundance: once; d_gene: NA; j_gene: TRBJ1-1; CDR3aa: CAISDNSENTEAFF; CDR3nt: TGTGCCATCAGTGATAACAGTGAGAACACTGAAGCTTTCTTT
v_gene: TRBV20-1; abundance: NA; d_gene: NA; j_gene: TRBJ1-1; CDR3aa: CSALTVSAFF; CDR3nt: TGCAGTGCTCTTACAGTCTCAGCTTTCTTT
v_gene: TRBV12-5; abundance: NA; d_gene: TRBD1; j_gene: TRBJ1-5; CDR3aa: CASGGTGHYSNQPQHF; CDR3nt: TGTGCTAGTGGTGGGACAGGACATTATAGCAATCAGCCCCAGCATTTT
v_gene: TRBV5-5; abundance: NA; d_gene: TRBD1; j_gene: TRBJ2-7; CDR3aa: CASSSDRGDRWGEQYF; CDR3nt: TGTGCCAGCAGTTCAGACAGGGGCGACAGATGGGGAGAGCAGTACTTC
v_gene: TRBV28; abundance: NA; d_gene: TRBD1; j_gene: TRBJ2-7; CDR3aa: CASSLWRGTGPYEQYF; CDR3nt: TGTGCCAGCAGTTTATGGCGCGGGACAGGGCCCTACGAGCAGTACTTC
v_gene: TRBV9; abundance: NA; d_gene: NA; j_gene: TRBJ2-2; CDR3aa: CASSPRQDSGELFF; CDR3nt: TGTGCCAGCAGCCCCCGACAGGACTCCGGGGAGCTGTTTTTT
v_gene: TRBV3-1/TRBV3-2; abundance: NA; d_gene: NA; j_gene: TRBJ2-2; CDR3aa: CASSQEGGREETGELFF; CDR3nt: TGTGCCAGCAGCCAAGAAGGTGGCCGGGAAGAAACCGGGGAGCTGTTTTTT
v_gene: TRBV7-8; abundance: NA; d_gene: TRBD1; j_gene: TRBJ1-4; CDR3aa: CASSPSVPGQGSREKLFF; CDR3nt: TGTGCCAGCAGCCCCTCAGTCCCGGGACAGGGTTCACGGGAAAAACTGTTTTTT
v_gene: TRBV2; abundance: NA; d_gene: TRBD1; j_gene: TRBJ2-7; CDR3aa: CATYRDRGSYEQYF; CDR3nt: TGTGCCACCTACCGGGACAGGGGGTCCTACGAGCAGTACTTC
v_gene: TRBV27; abundance: NA; d_gene: NA; j_gene: TRBJ2-7; CDR3aa: CASSSSPGNPWYEQYF; CDR3nt: TGTGCCAGCAGTTCGTCCCCAGGGAACCCGTGGTACGAGCAGTACTTC
v_gene: TRBV2; abundance: few; d_gene: NA; j_gene: TRBJ2-7; CDR3aa: CASSLQVSYEQYF; CDR3nt: TGTGCCAGCAGTTTACAGGTCTCCTACGAGCAGTACTTC
v_gene: TRBV28; abundance: NA; d_gene: NA; j_gene: TRBJ2-7; CDR3aa: CASSFQFGYEQYF; CDR3nt: TGTGCCAGCAGTTTCCAGTTCGGGTACGAGCAGTACTTC
v_gene: TRBV5-8; abundance: NA; d_gene: NA; j_gene: TRBJ1-2; CDR3aa: CASSLDFGAEFYGYTF; CDR3nt: TGTGCCAGCAGCTTGGATTTTGGGGCGGAATTCTATGGCTACACCTTC
v_gene: TRBV4-1; abundance: NA; d_gene: TRBD1; j_gene: TRBJ1-2; CDR3aa: CASSQDRDSANYGYTF; CDR3nt: TGCGCCAGCAGCCAAGACCGGGACAGCGCTAACTATGGCTACACCTTC
v_gene: TRBV2; abundance: once; d_gene: NA; j_gene: TRBJ1-3; CDR3aa: CASSLQGYTGNTIYF; CDR3nt: TGTGCCAGCAGTCTACAGGGTTATACTGGAAACACCATATATTTT
v_gene: TRBV5-1; abundance: NA; d_gene: NA; j_gene: TRBJ2-3; CDR3aa: CASSLAGVPDTQYF; CDR3nt: TGCGCCAGCAGCTTGGCGGGAGTCCCAGATACGCAGTATTTT
v_gene: TRBV7-6; abundance: NA; d_gene: TRBD2; j_gene: TRBJ2-1; CDR3aa: CASSQSSGRAHEQFF; CDR3nt: TGTGCCAGCAGTCAATCTAGCGGGAGGGCCCATGAGCAGTTCTTC
v_gene: TRBV5-1; abundance: NA; d_gene: TRBD2; j_gene: TRBJ2-1; CDR3aa: CASSRDGHPTMGSGRVGEQFF; CDR3nt: TGCGCCAGCAGCCGCGACGGCCACCCAACAATGGGAAGCGGGAGGGTAGGTGAGCAGTTCTTC
v_gene: TRBV27; abundance: NA; d_gene: NA; j_gene: TRBJ2-2; CDR3aa: CASSLMGLTGELFF; CDR3nt: TGTGCCAGCAGTTTAATGGGCCTCACCGGGGAGCTGTTTTTT
v_gene: TRBV6-2/TRBV6-3; abundance: NA; d_gene: NA; j_gene: TRBJ1-2; CDR3aa: CASSSVVSVSGYTF; CDR3nt: TGTGCCAGCAGTTCCGTGGTATCAGTGTCTGGCTACACCTTC
v_gene: TRBV25-1; abundance: NA; d_gene: TRBD2; j_gene: TRBJ2-5; CDR3aa: CASSERAGTGQYF; CDR3nt: TGTGCCAGCAGTGAAAGAGCGGGGACCGGCCAGTACTTC
v_gene: TRBV27; abundance: NA; d_gene: NA; j_gene: TRBJ1-5; CDR3aa: CASSLYNVGVAQPQHF; CDR3nt: TGTGCCAGCAGTTTATATAATGTCGGGGTGGCTCAGCCCCAGCATTTT
v_gene: TRBV30; abundance: NA; d_gene: NA; j_gene: TRBJ2-5; CDR3aa: CAWSYAGLETQYF; CDR3nt: TGTGCCTGGAGTTATGCGGGGCTGGAGACCCAGTACTTC
v_gene: TRBV3-1/TRBV3-2; abundance: NA; d_gene: TRBD2; j_gene: TRBJ2-4; CDR3aa: CASSQGTSGRKAKNIQYF; CDR3nt: TGTGCCAGCAGCCAAGGGACTAGCGGGAGAAAGGCCAAAAACATTCAGTACTTC
v_gene: TRBV2; abundance: once; d_gene: TRBD1; j_gene: TRBJ1-1; CDR3aa: CASSEASRTGEAFF; CDR3nt: TGTGCCAGCAGTGAAGCTTCAAGGACAGGAGAAGCTTTCTTT
v_gene: TRBV11-2; abundance: NA; d_gene: NA; j_gene: TRBJ1-1; CDR3aa: CASSPRQVLPSEAFF; CDR3nt: TGTGCCAGCAGCCCAAGACAGGTACTCCCCAGTGAAGCTTTCTTT
v_gene: TRBV27; abundance: NA; d_gene: NA; j_gene: TRBJ2-4; CDR3aa: CASSRGGDDLVIQYF; CDR3nt: TGTGCCAGCAGTCGGGGCGGGGACGACCTCGTCATTCAGTACTTC
v_gene: TRBV10-3; abundance: NA; d_gene: NA; j_gene: TRBJ1-5; CDR3aa: CAISGAWQANQPQHF; CDR3nt: TGTGCCATCAGTGGAGCTTGGCAGGCAAATCAGCCCCAGCATTTT
v_gene: TRBV13; abundance: NA; d_gene: TRBD2; j_gene: TRBJ2-1; CDR3aa: CASSLGSGGYNEQFF; CDR3nt: TGTGCCAGCAGCTTAGGTAGCGGGGGGTACAATGAGCAGTTCTTC
v_gene: TRBV6-6; abundance: NA; d_gene: TRBD1; j_gene: TRBJ1-5; CDR3aa: CASRPTRDRTLSNQPQHF; CDR3nt: TGTGCCAGCCGTCCAACCCGGGACAGAACCCTTTCCAATCAGCCCCAGCATTTT
v_gene: TRBV6-5; abundance: NA; d_gene: NA; j_gene: TRBJ2-5; CDR3aa: CASSLGQQETQYF; CDR3nt: TGTGCCAGCAGCCTCGGACAGCAAGAGACCCAGTACTTC
v_gene: TRBV11-2; abundance: NA; d_gene: TRBD1; j_gene: TRBJ1-4; CDR3aa: CASSRDRTNEKLFF; CDR3nt: TGTGCCAGCAGTCGGGACAGAACTAATGAAAAACTGTTTTTT
v_gene: TRBV4-1; abundance: NA; d_gene: NA; j_gene: TRBJ2-1; CDR3aa: CASSQGVTTTNEQFF; CDR3nt: TGCGCCAGCAGCCAAGGAGTCACTACCACAAATGAGCAGTTCTTC
v_gene: TRBV2; abundance: NA; d_gene: NA; j_gene: TRBJ2-7; CDR3aa: CASKRRMTYEQYF; CDR3nt: TGTGCCAGCAAAAGGAGGATGACCTACGAGCAGTACTTC
v_gene: TRBV6-1; abundance: NA; d_gene: NA; j_gene: TRBJ2-3; CDR3aa: CASSEFWEGADTQYF; CDR3nt: TGTGCCAGCAGTGAATTTTGGGAGGGGGCAGATACGCAGTATTTT